This TCR beta chain was sequenced during a study of graft-versus-host responses after intestinal transplantation. Study conclusions and caveats: Among circulating GvH clones, peak levels were associated with early post-transplant declines in HvG clones.

This table comes from immunoSEQ multiplex PCR, and its TCRdb copy is limited to in-frame clones, with some not included. The sample holds 95,000 or so clones, about 93% seen once. On this clone: No antigen is known for it.

The CDR3 is 15 amino acids. V dropped 4 bases and J dropped 1; count of bases not matched to a gene: 7. Germline CDR1 KGHSH, CDR2 LQKENI. This chain uses TRBV18 with TRBJ2-7; the match to TRBD2 covers 7 bases. This sequence originates from a human patient who received an intestinal transplant, so some T cells may come from the graft donor. Source: PBMCs, taken about 440 days after intestinal transplant. The CDR3: CASSLGGDASYEQYF. The CDR3, as DNA: TGTGCCAGCTCACTGGGGGGGGACGCGTCCTACGAGCAGTACTTC.